This TCR beta chain is drawn from a study of T cell responses to AZD1222 COVID-19 vaccine. Notes on the study in general: Females made up more of the donors, who were largely white British, and clonal diversity may have come out too low.

With regard to this clone: Its matching antigen is unknown.

Profiled with immunoSEQ multiplex PCR; TCRdb holds only in-frame clones, not every one. The repertoire consists of approximately 100,000 clones, with 92% occurring once and the leading ten covering 1.2%. This CDR3 is built from 15 residues. Looked up from germline, CDR1 is LGHDT and CDR2 is YNNKEL (reference sequence). The ends were cut back, 0 bases at V and 5 bases at J, with 11 bases in the middle. The receptor was isolated from an adult in good health. The gene calls are TRBV3-1 (or the pseudogene TRBV3-2) and TRBJ1-5, with D maybe TRBD1 (6 bases). Sequenced material: peripheral blood, taken on day 0 of AZD1222 vaccination. The CDR3 is CASSQDRRGDQPQHF. CDR3 sequence (DNA): TGTGCCAGCAGCCAAGATCGGAGGGGGGATCAGCCCCAGCATTTT.